The TCR beta chain under discussion was sequenced for a study of CXCR3-negative and CXCR3-positive naive CD8 T cells. Through 5' RACE with UMI labels, the TRB cDNA libraries were prepared. TCRdb reworked the 5' RACE reads into one entry per CDR3 protein, no DNA. This listing includes roughly 86,000 distinct CDR3 sequences. CDR1 is SGHTA and CDR2 is FQGTGA in the germline V gene. The CDR3 consists of 12 residues. Note on this clonotype: No antigen is known for it.

General study findings and limits: The study found comparably high diversity in both naive subsets and much lower diversity in memory CD8+ cells. With surface CD5 comparable between naive subsets, TCR strength was estimated using properties derived from the TRB CDR3.

The chain couples TRBV7-3 to TRBJ1-1. The source material was naive CXCR3- CD8+ T cells from blood. The subset here: CD45RO-CCR7+CD27+CD95- naive CD8+ T cells lacking CXCR3 (TNR3-). The sequence was collected from a human donor in good health. Some clones in this sample may be carry-over from other donors' samples. The CDR3 loop reads CASSLTGTEAFF.